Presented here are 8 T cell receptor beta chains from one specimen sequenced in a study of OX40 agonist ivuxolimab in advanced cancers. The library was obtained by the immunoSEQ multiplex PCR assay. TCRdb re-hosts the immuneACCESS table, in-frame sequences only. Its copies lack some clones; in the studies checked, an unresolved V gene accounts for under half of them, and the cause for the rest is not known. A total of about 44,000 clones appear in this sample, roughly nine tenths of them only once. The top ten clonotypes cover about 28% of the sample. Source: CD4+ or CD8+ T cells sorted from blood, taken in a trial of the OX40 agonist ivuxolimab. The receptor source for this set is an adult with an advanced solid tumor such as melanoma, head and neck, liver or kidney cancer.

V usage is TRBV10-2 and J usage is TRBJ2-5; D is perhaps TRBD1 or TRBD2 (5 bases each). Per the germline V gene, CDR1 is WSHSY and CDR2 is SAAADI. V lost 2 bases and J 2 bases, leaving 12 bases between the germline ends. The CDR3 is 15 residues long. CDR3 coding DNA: TGCGCCAGCAGTGAGCCCCCTGAGGGGCAAGAGACCCAGTACTTC. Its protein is CASSEPPEGQETQYF.

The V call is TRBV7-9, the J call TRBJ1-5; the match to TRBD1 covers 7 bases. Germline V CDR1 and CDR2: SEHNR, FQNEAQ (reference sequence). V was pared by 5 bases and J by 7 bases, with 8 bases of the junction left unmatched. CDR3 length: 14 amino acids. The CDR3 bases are TGTGCCAGCAGCGGCACAGGGGCTGGGCAGCCCCAGCATTTT. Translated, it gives CASSGTGAGQPQHF.

In DNA, the CDR3 is TGTGCCAGCAGCCACCTGAACACCGGGGAGCTGTTTTTT. Protein: CASSHLNTGELFF. This chain joins TRBV14 and TRBJ2-2; D is undetermined. Germline V gene lookup returns CDR1 SGHDN and CDR2 FVKESK. Trimming stripped 3 bases from V and 1 base from J, with 3 bases between. The CDR3 is 13 amino acids.

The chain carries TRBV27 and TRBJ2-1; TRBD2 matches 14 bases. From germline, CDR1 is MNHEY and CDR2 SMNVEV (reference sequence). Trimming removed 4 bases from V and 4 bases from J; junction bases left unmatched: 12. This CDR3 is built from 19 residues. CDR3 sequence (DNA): TGTGCCAGCAGTTACGCTGGGACTAGCGGGAGTTGGCGTTACAATGAGCAGTTCTTC. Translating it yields CASSYAGTSGSWRYNEQFF.

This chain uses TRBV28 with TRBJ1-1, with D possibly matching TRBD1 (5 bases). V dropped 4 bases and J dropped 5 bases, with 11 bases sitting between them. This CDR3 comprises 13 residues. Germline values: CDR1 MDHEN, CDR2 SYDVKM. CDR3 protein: CASSSAPGTEAFF. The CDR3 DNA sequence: TGTGCCAGCAGTTCGGCCCCAGGGACTGAAGCTTTCTTT. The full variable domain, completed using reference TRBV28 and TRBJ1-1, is DVKVTQSSRYLVKRTGEKVFLECVQDMDHENMFWYRQDPGLGLRLIYFSYDVKMKEKGDIPEGYSVSREKKERFSLILESASTNQTSMYLCASSSAPGTEAFFGQGTRLTVV.

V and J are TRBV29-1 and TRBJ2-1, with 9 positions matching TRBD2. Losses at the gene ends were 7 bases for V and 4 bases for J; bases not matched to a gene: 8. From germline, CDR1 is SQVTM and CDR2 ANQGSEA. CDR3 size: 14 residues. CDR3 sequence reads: CSGVGLAGYNEQFF. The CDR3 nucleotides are TGCAGCGGGGTAGGGCTAGCGGGGTACAATGAGCAGTTCTTC.

Here the CDR3 DNA reads TGTGCCAGCAAAGACGGGGTCGACAATGAGCAGTTCTTC. It yields the protein CASKDGVDNEQFF. This chain uses TRBV2 with TRBJ2-1; D might be TRBD2 (5 bases). V lost 7 bases, J lost 5 bases, and 12 bases lay in between. The germline CDR1 and CDR2 sequences are SNHLY and FYNNEI. This CDR3 region has 13 residues.

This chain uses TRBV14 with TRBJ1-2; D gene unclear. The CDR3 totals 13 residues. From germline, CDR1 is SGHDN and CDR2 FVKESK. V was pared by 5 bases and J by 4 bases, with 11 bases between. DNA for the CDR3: TGTGCCAGCAGCGAGGGTTCGACCTATGGCTACACCTTC. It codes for CASSEGSTYGYTF.